The sequence of this T cell receptor beta chain was determined in a study of blood T cell repertoires in COVID-19. Original processing methods: Reference gene primer amplification gave estimated nucleated cell counts. Only in-frame clones appear in the TCRdb table, and some are missing; sequencing was by immunoSEQ multiplex PCR. V, J and clone size derive from that table, while D and trimming were established from the DNA sequence. The sample records 85,000 to 90,000 clones, approximately 80% being singletons. The CDR3 is made up of 13 amino acids. J was trimmed by 4 bases and V by 4 bases; bases with no gene match: 2. The germline V gene has CDR1 SNHLY and CDR2 FYNNEI.

This clonotype was sampled from a man aged 65 to 85 with acute or convalescent COVID-19. Sequenced material: peripheral blood. This sequence joins TRBV2 and TRBJ2-5, with 8 bases identical to TRBD1. The CDR3, as DNA: TGTGCCAGCAGTGGACAGGGGTCAGAGACCCAGTACTTC. As protein: CASSGQGSETQYF.